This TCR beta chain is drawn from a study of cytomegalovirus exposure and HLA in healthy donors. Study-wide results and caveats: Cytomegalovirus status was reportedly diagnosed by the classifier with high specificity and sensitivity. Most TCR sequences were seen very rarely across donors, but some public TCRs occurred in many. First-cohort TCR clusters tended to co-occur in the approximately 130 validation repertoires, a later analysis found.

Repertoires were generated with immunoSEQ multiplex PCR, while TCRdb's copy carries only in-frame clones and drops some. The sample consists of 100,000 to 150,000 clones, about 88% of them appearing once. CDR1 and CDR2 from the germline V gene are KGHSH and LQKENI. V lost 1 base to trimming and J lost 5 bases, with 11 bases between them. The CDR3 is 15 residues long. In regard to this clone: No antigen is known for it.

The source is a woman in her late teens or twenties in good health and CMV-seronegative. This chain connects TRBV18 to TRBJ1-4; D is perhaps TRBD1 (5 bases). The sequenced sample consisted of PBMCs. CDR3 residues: CASSPRRGPNEKLFF. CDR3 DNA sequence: TGTGCCAGCTCACCACGGCGGGGACCGAATGAAAAACTGTTTTTT.